A selection of T cell receptor beta chains follows, all from one sample in a study of Ad26.COV2.S vaccination and SARS-CoV-2 variants. Measured with immunoSEQ multiplex PCR; TCRdb has only the in-frame clones, and not every one. Of approximately 460,000 clones listed, around 89% are singletons. This sample comprised peripheral blood, obtained in a trial of Ad26.COV2.S vaccine versus placebo. Receptors were obtained from a person aged 18-60 years who received the Ad26.COV2.S COVID-19 vaccine or a placebo. The CDR3 runs from the conserved cysteine through the conserved F or W. Each record gives: D gene, clone size, V gene, J gene, CDR3 protein, CDR3 DNA. The D gene is left open where the match is weak. Size values are once, few and many counts, or a class for expanded clones, and some rows have none.

d_call: .
clone_size: .
v_call: TRBV29-1
j_call: TRBJ2-1
cdr3_aa: CSVGAATYNEQFF
cdr3_nt: TGCAGCGTTGGTGCGGCGACGTACAATGAGCAGTTCTTC

d_call: .
clone_size: .
v_call: TRBV3-1/TRBV3-2
j_call: TRBJ1-3
cdr3_aa: CASSKDDLWGSSGNTIYF
cdr3_nt: TGTGCCAGCAGCAAAGATGACCTGTGGGGGTCCTCTGGAAACACCATATATTTT

d_call: .
clone_size: few
v_call: TRBV28
j_call: TRBJ1-1
cdr3_aa: CASGGRTEAFF
cdr3_nt: TGTGCCAGCGGTGGACGGACTGAAGCTTTCTTT

d_call: TRBD2
clone_size: .
v_call: TRBV7-2
j_call: TRBJ2-7
cdr3_aa: CASSLDPSGGPEQYF
cdr3_nt: TGTGCCAGCAGCTTAGATCCCAGCGGGGGTCCCGAGCAGTACTTC

d_call: TRBD1
clone_size: few
v_call: TRBV27
j_call: TRBJ2-5
cdr3_aa: CASSRQGETQYF
cdr3_nt: TGTGCCAGCAGCCGACAGGGAGAGACCCAGTACTTC

d_call: TRBD1
clone_size: .
v_call: TRBV5-8
j_call: TRBJ1-1
cdr3_aa: CASSLFSGGEAFF
cdr3_nt: TGTGCCAGCAGCTTGTTTTCAGGGGGCGAAGCTTTCTTT

d_call: .
clone_size: once
v_call: TRBV5-5
j_call: TRBJ2-3
cdr3_aa: CASSFLLGSTDTQYF
cdr3_nt: TGTGCCAGCAGCTTCCTTTTAGGAAGCACAGATACGCAGTATTTT

d_call: .
clone_size: .
v_call: TRBV2
j_call: TRBJ2-6
cdr3_aa: CARRMVGAFSGANVLTF
cdr3_nt: TGTGCCAGAAGAATGGTCGGGGCCTTCTCTGGGGCCAACGTCCTGACTTTC

d_call: TRBD2
clone_size: once
v_call: TRBV10-3
j_call: TRBJ2-2
cdr3_aa: CAISESGTSVGAGELFF
cdr3_nt: TGTGCCATCAGTGAGTCTGGGACTAGCGTAGGGGCCGGGGAGCTGTTTTTT

d_call: .
clone_size: .
v_call: TRBV28
j_call: TRBJ2-7
cdr3_aa: CATHPAFSSYEQYF
cdr3_nt: TGTGCCACCCATCCAGCCTTCAGCTCCTACGAGCAGTACTTC

d_call: .
clone_size: .
v_call: TRBV30
j_call: TRBJ1-5
cdr3_aa: CAWSAGTIDQPQHF
cdr3_nt: TGTGCCTGGAGTGCCGGGACCATCGATCAGCCCCAGCATTTT

d_call: .
clone_size: .
v_call: TRBV2
j_call: TRBJ2-7
cdr3_aa: CASSEPGLSTEQYF
cdr3_nt: TGTGCCAGCAGTGAACCGGGCCTCTCTACGGAGCAGTACTTC

d_call: TRBD1
clone_size: .
v_call: TRBV6-1
j_call: TRBJ2-1
cdr3_aa: CASSEGTGVYNEQFF
cdr3_nt: TGTGCCAGCAGTGAAGGGACAGGGGTCTACAATGAGCAGTTCTTC

d_call: .
clone_size: .
v_call: TRBV5-1
j_call: TRBJ1-2
cdr3_aa: CASSSGAPGASYGYTF
cdr3_nt: TGCGCCAGCAGCTCAGGGGCACCCGGGGCCTCCTATGGCTACACCTTC

d_call: .
clone_size: .
v_call: TRBV7-8
j_call: TRBJ2-7
cdr3_aa: CASSPRDRSSYEQYF
cdr3_nt: TGTGCCAGCAGCCCCCGGGACCGAAGCTCCTACGAGCAGTACTTC

d_call: .
clone_size: .
v_call: TRBV7-6
j_call: TRBJ1-3
cdr3_aa: CASSPTASLNTIYF
cdr3_nt: TGTGCCAGCAGCCCGACAGCTTCCCTAAACACCATATATTTT

d_call: TRBD2
clone_size: once
v_call: TRBV6-6
j_call: TRBJ2-5
cdr3_aa: CASSYSGGQETQYF
cdr3_nt: TGTGCCAGCAGTTACTCGGGGGGGCAAGAGACCCAGTACTTC

d_call: .
clone_size: .
v_call: TRBV30
j_call: TRBJ1-2
cdr3_aa: CAWAYRASYGYTF
cdr3_nt: TGTGCCTGGGCCTACCGGGCCTCCTATGGCTACACCTTC

d_call: .
clone_size: .
v_call: TRBV28
j_call: TRBJ2-1
cdr3_aa: CASSFRQGYEQFF
cdr3_nt: TGTGCCAGCAGTTTCCGGCAGGGGTATGAGCAGTTCTTC

d_call: .
clone_size: .
v_call: TRBV5-1
j_call: TRBJ1-1
cdr3_aa: CASSLEVLDTEAFF
cdr3_nt: TGCGCCAGCAGCTTGGAGGTTCTGGACACTGAAGCTTTCTTT

d_call: .
clone_size: .
v_call: TRBV28
j_call: TRBJ1-4
cdr3_aa: CASSLNGAGRTNEKLFF
cdr3_nt: TGTGCCAGCAGCCTAAATGGGGCCGGGAGAACTAATGAAAAACTGTTTTTT

d_call: TRBD1
clone_size: .
v_call: TRBV6-5
j_call: TRBJ2-7
cdr3_aa: CASRLDRAGGEQYF
cdr3_nt: TGTGCCAGCAGACTAGACAGGGCAGGGGGCGAGCAGTACTTC

d_call: .
clone_size: .
v_call: TRBV9
j_call: TRBJ2-3
cdr3_aa: CASSSRPQDTQYF
cdr3_nt: TGTGCCAGCAGCTCCCGACCCCAAGATACGCAGTATTTT

d_call: .
clone_size: .
v_call: TRBV11-2
j_call: TRBJ2-5
cdr3_aa: CATGTPEETQYF
cdr3_nt: TGTGCCACGGGGACTCCGGAAGAGACCCAGTACTTC

d_call: .
clone_size: .
v_call: TRBV12-3/TRBV12-4
j_call: TRBJ1-2
cdr3_aa: CASSFEGRGYTF
cdr3_nt: TGTGCCAGCAGTTTTGAGGGACGCGGCTACACCTTC

d_call: .
clone_size: .
v_call: TRBV7-9
j_call: TRBJ1-3
cdr3_aa: CASSLARGIFGNTIYF
cdr3_nt: TGTGCCAGCAGCTTAGCGAGGGGGATCTTTGGAAACACCATATATTTT

d_call: TRBD2
clone_size: .
v_call: TRBV4-2
j_call: TRBJ2-3
cdr3_aa: CASSREATSGSYTDTQYF
cdr3_nt: TGTGCCAGCAGCCGAGAGGCGACTAGCGGGAGTTACACAGATACGCAGTATTTT

d_call: TRBD1
clone_size: .
v_call: TRBV9
j_call: TRBJ2-3
cdr3_aa: CASSFAGTGLDTQYF
cdr3_nt: TGTGCCAGCAGCTTTGCCGGGACAGGGTTAGATACGCAGTATTTT

d_call: TRBD1
clone_size: once
v_call: TRBV6-5
j_call: TRBJ1-2
cdr3_aa: CASSPDRRYGYTF
cdr3_nt: TGTGCCAGCAGTCCGGACAGGCGCTATGGCTACACCTTC

d_call: .
clone_size: .
v_call: TRBV4-2
j_call: TRBJ2-7
cdr3_aa: CASSQELIGSYEQYF
cdr3_nt: TGTGCCAGCAGCCAAGAGCTGATCGGCTCCTACGAGCAGTACTTC

d_call: .
clone_size: .
v_call: TRBV19
j_call: TRBJ1-1
cdr3_aa: CASSIDGGTMNTEAFF
cdr3_nt: TGTGCCAGTAGTATAGATGGGGGAACCATGAACACTGAAGCTTTCTTT

d_call: .
clone_size: .
v_call: TRBV29-1
j_call: TRBJ2-7
cdr3_aa: CSVRDGPLGEQYF
cdr3_nt: TGCAGCGTTCGGGACGGTCCATTGGGTGAGCAGTACTTC

d_call: .
clone_size: .
v_call: TRBV5-1
j_call: TRBJ2-1
cdr3_aa: CASSLGGSTSYNEQFF
cdr3_nt: TGCGCCAGCAGCTTGGGGGGATCGACCTCCTACAATGAGCAGTTCTTC

d_call: .
clone_size: .
v_call: TRBV10-2
j_call: TRBJ1-2
cdr3_aa: CASSLDSFYGYTF
cdr3_nt: TGCGCCAGCAGTTTGGACAGCTTCTATGGCTACACCTTC

d_call: TRBD1
clone_size: .
v_call: TRBV24-1
j_call: TRBJ2-1
cdr3_aa: CATSGQGYNEQFF
cdr3_nt: TGTGCCACCAGTGGACAGGGCTACAATGAGCAGTTCTTC

d_call: .
clone_size: .
v_call: TRBV19
j_call: TRBJ2-1
cdr3_aa: CASTPNRDPRVDEQFF
cdr3_nt: TGTGCCAGTACCCCGAACCGGGACCCTAGAGTTGATGAGCAGTTCTTC

d_call: .
clone_size: .
v_call: TRBV14
j_call: TRBJ1-1
cdr3_aa: CASSQGGEAFF
cdr3_nt: TGTGCCAGCAGCCAAGGCGGTGAAGCTTTCTTT

d_call: TRBD1
clone_size: .
v_call: TRBV2
j_call: TRBJ1-3
cdr3_aa: CASSEGGQFLVPSGNTIYF
cdr3_nt: TGTGCCAGCAGTGAAGGGGGACAGTTCCTGGTACCCTCTGGAAACACCATATATTTT

d_call: .
clone_size: once
v_call: TRBV7-2
j_call: TRBJ1-2
cdr3_aa: CASSLYYGYTF
cdr3_nt: TGTGCCAGCAGCTTATATTATGGCTACACCTTC

d_call: TRBD1
clone_size: .
v_call: TRBV9
j_call: TRBJ2-2
cdr3_aa: CASSGTGAPNTGELFF
cdr3_nt: TGTGCCAGCAGCGGAACAGGGGCTCCCAACACCGGGGAGCTGTTTTTT

d_call: .
clone_size: .
v_call: TRBV6-5
j_call: TRBJ1-1
cdr3_aa: CASRTVRGGTEAFF
cdr3_nt: TGTGCCAGCAGGACTGTGCGTGGAGGCACTGAAGCTTTCTTT

d_call: .
clone_size: .
v_call: TRBV27
j_call: TRBJ2-7
cdr3_aa: CASSPRLRGEQYF
cdr3_nt: TGTGCCAGCAGTCCAAGGTTACGGGGGGAGCAGTACTTC

d_call: TRBD2
clone_size: once
v_call: TRBV19
j_call: TRBJ2-1
cdr3_aa: CASSHSSGRDLGSYNEQFF
cdr3_nt: TGTGCCAGTAGCCACTCTAGCGGGAGGGATCTTGGCTCCTACAATGAGCAGTTCTTC